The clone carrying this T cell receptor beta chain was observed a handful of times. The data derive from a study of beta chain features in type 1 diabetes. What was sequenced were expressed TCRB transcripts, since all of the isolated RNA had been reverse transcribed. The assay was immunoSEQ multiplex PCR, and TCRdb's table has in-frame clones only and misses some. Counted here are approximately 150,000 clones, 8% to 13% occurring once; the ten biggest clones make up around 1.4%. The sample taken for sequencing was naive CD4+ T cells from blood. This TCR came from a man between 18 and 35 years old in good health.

CDR3 DNA sequence: TGTGCCAGCAGCTTAGTTAAGAGTCGCTCCTACAATGAGCAGTTCTTC. This sequence encodes CASSLVKSRSYNEQFF. The rearrangement uses TRBV7-9 and TRBJ2-1, with unresolved D. This CDR3 has 16 amino acids. The germline V gene has CDR1 SEHNR and CDR2 FQNEAQ (reference sequence). V was shortened by 1 base and J by 0 bases, with 10 bases between the two germline ends.